The entry below describes one TCR beta chain. The specificity of this receptor is unknown. The sample holds no much larger clone one base away, and base qualities are not on file. This specimen belongs to a study of ipilimumab plus nivolumab after autologous stem cell transplantation (dated by TCRdb to about 2021). In terms of the full investigation: A median of roughly five ipilimumab doses and 8 nivolumab doses was received by trial patients. Both primary refractory and relapsed disease were represented in the DLBCL cohort, where 18-month progression-free survival was roughly 89% and 26%, respectively. The intent-to-treat population of the trial consisted of fewer than 45 patients. Patients undergoing autologous transplant for high-risk diffuse large B cell lymphoma, mature T cell lymphoma, or multiple myeloma were enrolled in the trial.

Checkpoint therapy was initiated 14 to 28 days after autologous transplant, and ipilimumab was administered at 1 mg/kg intravenously on day 1 of selected weeks. Nivolumab was given at 3 mg/kg intravenously on day 1 of weeks 1, 4, 7, 10, and every two weeks through week 26. The study was a Phase Ib clinical trial testing combined checkpoint inhibition with ipilimumab and nivolumab as consolidation after autologous stem cell transplantation. CDR1 GTSNPN and CDR2 SVGIG are derived from the germline V gene (reference sequence). The germline ends are 14 bases apart after V is trimmed by 3 bases and J by 6 bases. The CDR3 numbers 13 residues from cysteine through phenylalanine. Left in the record is the CDR3 DNA by itself, 39 bases read in frame from the first base. Paper-wide results and their limitations: The authors stated that profiles of the T cell receptor repertoire, regulatory T cell phenotype and gut microbiota provided a biologic rationale for studying this approach further. Combined checkpoint inhibition as post-transplant consolidation was concluded by the authors to appear tolerable.

Receptor libraries were prepared by the immunoSEQ multiplex PCR assay. The table was pulled from immuneACCESS by TCRdb, which kept in-frame rearrangements only. Such tables lose some clones; where checked, under half of the loss comes from unresolved V genes, and the rest has no known cause. A total of 15,000 or so clones appear in this sample, around four fifths of them only once. Jointly, the top ten make up 9.5% to 13% of the sample. The TCR comes from a male donor with diffuse large B-cell lymphoma. The chain uses TRBV30 and TRBJ1-2, and possibly TRBD1, on 6 matching bases. Sequences were derived from PBMCs, sampled in a trial of ipilimumab plus nivolumab as post-transplant consolidation. For the CDR3, the sequence is CAWRPGQRNGYTF. The DNA is as follows: TGTGCCTGGAGACCCGGACAGCGCAATGGCTACACCTTC. The CDR3, completed at both ends by the reference TRBV30 and TRBJ1-2 genes, gives the full variable domain SQTIHQWPATLVQPVGSPLSLECTVEGTSNPNLYWYRQAAGRGLQLLFYSVGIGQISSEVPQNLSASRPQDRQFILSSKKLLLSDSGFYLCAWRPGQRNGYTFGSGTRLTVV.